This T cell receptor (beta chain) was identified in a study of blood T cell repertoires in COVID-19. Sequencing was performed with immunoSEQ multiplex PCR; in TCRdb, only in-frame clones are kept and a portion is missing. The data contain over 200,000 clones, about 87% of them singletons. This TCR was sampled from a man aged 18 to 30 with acute COVID-19. The sequenced material came from PBMCs or T cells enriched from blood (not recorded which).

CDR3 region: CASSLGTSGNEQFF. CDR3 sequence (DNA): TGTGCCAGCAGCTTAGGGACTAGCGGCAATGAGCAGTTCTTC. This sequence joins TRBV7-8 and TRBJ2-1; 10 nucleotides align to TRBD2. Germline-derived CDR1 and CDR2 are SGHVS and FQNEAQ. The trim removed 1 base at V and 6 bases at J, leaving 0 bases unmatched. The CDR3 sequence is 14 residues long.